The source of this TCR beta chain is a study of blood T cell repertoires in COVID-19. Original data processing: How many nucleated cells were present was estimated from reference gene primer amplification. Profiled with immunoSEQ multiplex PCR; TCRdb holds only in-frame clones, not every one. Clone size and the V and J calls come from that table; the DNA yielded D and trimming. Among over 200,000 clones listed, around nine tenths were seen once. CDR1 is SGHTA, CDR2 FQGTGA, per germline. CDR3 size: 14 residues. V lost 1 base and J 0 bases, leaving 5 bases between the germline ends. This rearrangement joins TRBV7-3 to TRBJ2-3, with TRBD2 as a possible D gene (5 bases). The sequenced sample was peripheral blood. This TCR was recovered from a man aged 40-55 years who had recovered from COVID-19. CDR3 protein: CASSLSGSTDTQYF. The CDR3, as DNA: TGTGCCAGCAGCTTAAGCGGGAGCACAGATACGCAGTATTTT.